The sequence of this TCR beta chain was determined in a study of blood T cell repertoires in COVID-19. Looking at the study overall: The origin of the acute and convalescent COVID-19 samples was the United States, Italy and Spain. T cells, B-cell-depleted T cells, or PBMCs provided the cDNA or gDNA that served as material.

In the original analysis: Amplification of reference gene primers was used by the study to estimate nucleated cell counts. Measured with immunoSEQ multiplex PCR; TCRdb has only the in-frame clones, and not every one. The V and J calls and clone size come from that table; D and trimming were worked out from the DNA. The sample lists nearly 25,000 clones, roughly 79% occurring once. The CDR3 has 14 residues. The sample was peripheral blood. The chain carries TRBV7-5 and TRBJ1-1; the D call in the table, TRBD1, was not verified against the DNA. TRBV7-5 is labeled a pseudogene. This clonotype was obtained from a man in his sixties or seventies with acute or convalescent COVID-19. CDR3 bases: TGTGCCAGAAGATGGGACAGCCTGAACACTGAAGCTTTCTTT. This encodes CARRWDSLNTEAFF.